A selection of T cell receptor beta chains follows, all from one sample in a study of T cell responses to AZD1222 COVID-19 vaccine. Profiled with immunoSEQ multiplex PCR; TCRdb holds only in-frame clones, not every one. The table records some 140,000 clones, roughly 82% of them present only once. The sequences come from peripheral blood, collected on day 0 of AZD1222 vaccination. All receptors come from an adult in good health. Both conserved end residues are part of each CDR3. Fields, in order: clone size, V gene, CDR3 length, D gene, J gene, CDR3 DNA, CDR3 protein. A D gene is named only where the DNA matches it firmly. The listing skips clone size in some rows; elsewhere it reads once, few, many or a size class.

>NA|TRBV11-3|15|NA|TRBJ2-7
TGTGCCAGCAGCTTAGATAGTAGCCCGTCCTACGAGCAGTACTTC
CASSLDSSPSYEQYF
>NA|TRBV28|12|NA|TRBJ2-7
TGTGCCAGCGAGGGGGAGCCCTACGAGCAGTACTTC
CASEGEPYEQYF
>once|TRBV3-1/TRBV3-2|17|NA|TRBJ1-3
TGTGCCAGCAGCCAACCCTTACAGAGCTTCTCTGGAAACACCATATATTTT
CASSQPLQSFSGNTIYF
>NA|TRBV28|12|NA|TRBJ1-5
TGTGCCAGCAGGTCTACCAATCAGCCCCAGCATTTT
CASRSTNQPQHF
>NA|TRBV24-1|15|TRBD1|TRBJ2-5
TGTGCCACCAGTGATTTCGGACAGGGCGGAGAGACCCAGTACTTC
CATSDFGQGGETQYF
>many|TRBV7-9|15|TRBD1|TRBJ1-2
TGTGCCAGCAGCCCACAGGGGAGGGGGAACTATGGCTACACCTTC
CASSPQGRGNYGYTF
>NA|TRBV19|14|NA|TRBJ2-7
TGTGCCAGTAGTCCCCGACAGAGCTCCTACGAGCAGTACTTC
CASSPRQSSYEQYF
>NA|TRBV6-5|14|TRBD1|TRBJ2-1
TGTGCCAGCAGACAGGGGGTGGGGGGCGATGAGCAGTTCTTC
CASRQGVGGDEQFF
>NA|TRBV4-1|15|TRBD1|TRBJ1-2
TGCGCCAGCAGCCAAGCCCCGACAGGGCAGGGTGGCTACACCTTC
CASSQAPTGQGGYTF
>once|TRBV5-4|15|TRBD1|TRBJ1-2
TGTGCCAGCAGCTTGGGACTGACAGGGGACTATGGCTACACCTTC
CASSLGLTGDYGYTF
>NA|TRBV7-9|15|NA|TRBJ2-3
TGTGCCAGCAGCTTAGGGGGTTTTCGCACAGATACGCAGTATTTT
CASSLGGFRTDTQYF
>NA|TRBV5-1|14|NA|TRBJ1-4
TGCGCCAGCAGCTCTCCGGACAGCACAGAAAAACTGTTTTTT
CASSSPDSTEKLFF
>NA|TRBV28|14|TRBD1|TRBJ2-3
TGTGCCAGCAGTTTAGGACAGGGATCAGATACGCAGTATTTT
CASSLGQGSDTQYF
>NA|TRBV5-1|18|TRBD1|TRBJ1-3
TGCGCCAGCAGCTTCGGTGGTTCCAGGGGGCCCTCTGGAAACACCATATATTTT
CASSFGGSRGPSGNTIYF
>NA|TRBV5-6|13|NA|TRBJ1-2
TGTGCCAGCAGCCTGCGAAGCGTCGGTGGCTACACCTTC
CASSLRSVGGYTF
>NA|TRBV18|16|NA|TRBJ1-1
TGTGCCAGCTCACCTGGGTTGAGAAAAATGAACACTGAAGCTTTCTTT
CASSPGLRKMNTEAFF
>NA|TRBV11-2|15|NA|TRBJ1-1
TGTGCCAGCAGCTTAGGTTATCGCAGGTTTGCTGAAGCTTTCTTT
CASSLGYRRFAEAFF
>NA|TRBV5-6|16|NA|TRBJ1-1
TGTGCCAGCAGCTTGGCATCTGGGACCCCTAACACTGAAGCTTTCTTT
CASSLASGTPNTEAFF
>once|TRBV6-6|16|NA|TRBJ2-7
TGTGCCAGCAGTTCCCGGCCCGCAGGGTTCGACTACGAGCAGTACTTC
CASSSRPAGFDYEQYF
>few|TRBV28|14|NA|TRBJ1-1
TGTGCCAGCAGTTTTCGAGACAGGCGAACTGAAGCTTTCTTT
CASSFRDRRTEAFF
>NA|TRBV5-1|16|NA|TRBJ1-1
TGCGCCAGCAGGAATCCGTTGGAGAGGGTAAGGACTGAAGCTTTCTTT
CASRNPLERVRTEAFF
>NA|TRBV5-1|14|TRBD1|TRBJ1-4
TGCGCCAGCCATGCAGGGGGAGAGAACGAAAAACTGTTTTTT
CASHAGGENEKLFF
>NA|TRBV5-5|15|NA|TRBJ2-2
TGTGCCAGCAGCTTGACCGGTGGCTTAACCGGGGAGCTGTTTTTT
CASSLTGGLTGELFF
>NA|TRBV7-3|16|TRBD2|TRBJ2-1
TGTGCCAGCAGCCCACCAGGGTCTAGCGGGGCGGATGAGCAGTTCTTC
CASSPPGSSGADEQFF
>NA|TRBV5-1|14|NA|TRBJ1-1
TGCGCCAGCAGCTTGGGGCAAGTAAACACTGAAGCTTTCTTT
CASSLGQVNTEAFF
>NA|TRBV4-2|15|NA|TRBJ1-1
TGTGCCAGCAGCCCCGTCGGGGCCTGGGACACTGAAGCTTTCTTT
CASSPVGAWDTEAFF
>NA|TRBV7-9|14|NA|TRBJ1-4
TGTGCCAGCAGCTTAGCGCACAGTTCTGAAAAACTGTTTTTT
CASSLAHSSEKLFF
>NA|TRBV7-3|15|NA|TRBJ2-4
TGTGCCAGCAGCTTAACGGGGAACAGAAAAAACATTCAGTACTTC
CASSLTGNRKNIQYF
>NA|TRBV19|14|NA|TRBJ2-7
TGTGCCAGCCAAGACAGTTTTGGGGTCTACGAGCAGTACTTC
CASQDSFGVYEQYF
>NA|TRBV19|16|TRBD1|TRBJ2-1
TGTGCCAGTAGTATTAAAGCGACAGGGCCCTACAATGAGCAGTTCTTC
CASSIKATGPYNEQFF
>NA|TRBV7-9|14|NA|TRBJ1-1
TGTGCCAGCAGCTTGGGGACACCGAACACTGAAGCTTTCTTT
CASSLGTPNTEAFF
>NA|TRBV6-1|13|NA|TRBJ1-5
TGTGCCAGCAGTGAACCAGGGAATCAGCCCCAGCATTTT
CASSEPGNQPQHF
>NA|TRBV28|16|TRBD1|TRBJ1-3
TGTGCCAGCAGCAGGGACAGGGGATTCTCTGAAAACACCATATATTTT
CASSRDRGFSENTIYF
>NA|TRBV28|14|NA|TRBJ1-4
TGTGCCAGCAGTGTAAGAGGATCTAATGAAAAACTGTTTTTT
CASSVRGSNEKLFF
>NA|TRBV30|14|NA|TRBJ1-5
TGTGCCTGGACCGTAGGGCACGGCAATCAGCCCCAGCATTTT
CAWTVGHGNQPQHF
>NA|TRBV30|13|NA|TRBJ1-2
TGTGCCTGGACCTCCGACCTTAACTATGGCTACACCTTC
CAWTSDLNYGYTF
>NA|TRBV5-1|18|NA|TRBJ2-7
TGCGCCAGCAGCTTAACCTCAAGGGGGGGGCCTCCAGACTACGAGCAGTACTTC
CASSLTSRGGPPDYEQYF
>NA|TRBV27|13|NA|TRBJ1-2
TGTGCCAGCAGTTTTAGGGGATTCTATGGCTACACCTTC
CASSFRGFYGYTF
>NA|TRBV5-1|15|TRBD1|TRBJ2-7
TGCGCCAGCAGCGACCCGGGACAGGGGGCCCACGAGCAGTACTTC
CASSDPGQGAHEQYF
>once|TRBV10-3|17|NA|TRBJ1-5
TGTGCCATCAGTGAGTCACAGGGTAACGTCGTCGATGGGGTCCAGCATTTT
CAISESQGNVVDGVQHF
>NA|TRBV7-9|16|NA|TRBJ2-3
TGTGCCAGCAGCTTAGGAGACACCTTAATCACAGATACGCAGTATTTT
CASSLGDTLITDTQYF
>NA|TRBV19|14|NA|TRBJ1-1
TGTGCCAGTAGTATACGGAGGAAGGCAGCTGAAGCTTTCTTT
CASSIRRKAAEAFF
>NA|TRBV12-3/TRBV12-4|12|NA|TRBJ2-7
TGTGCCAGCAGAGGCCCGTCGCACGAGCAGTACTTC
CASRGPSHEQYF
>NA|TRBV20-1|11|NA|TRBJ1-5
TGCAGTGCTAGTTCCGGTCAGCCCCAGCATTTT
CSASSGQPQHF
>NA|TRBV7-9|15|NA|TRBJ1-6
TGTGCCAGCAGCTTAGTATCCGGGAAGAATTCACCCCTCCACTTT
CASSLVSGKNSPLHF